A single sample gave rise to the 21 T cell receptor beta chains below, sequenced in a study of T cell responses to AZD1222 COVID-19 vaccine. Repertoires were generated with immunoSEQ multiplex PCR, while TCRdb's copy carries only in-frame clones and drops some. Of about 73,000 clones in the sample, around 88% were seen once. Sequencing was performed on peripheral blood, taken on day 0 of AZD1222 vaccination. The receptors here all came from an adult in good health.

The chain uses TRBV6-1 and TRBJ1-1; a weak D match, TRBD1 (5 bases). V lost 3 bases and J lost 5, with 13 bases in between. The germline CDR1 and CDR2 sequences are MNHNS and SASEGT. The CDR3 contains 14 residues. For the CDR3, the DNA is TGTGCCAGCAGTGAGGGGCTCCTGGGGACTGAAGCTTTCTTT. Translation gives CASSEGLLGTEAFF.

This clone was seen once. The genes are TRBV7-9 and TRBJ2-2, with 8 positions matching TRBD1. CDR1 and CDR2 from the germline V gene are SEHNR and FQNEAQ (reference sequence). The V gene end was trimmed by 7 bases and the J gene end by 4 bases; junction bases not matched to a gene: 8. The CDR3 extends over 15 amino acids. CDR3 amino acids: CASTGDRFPTGELFF. The CDR3 DNA sequence: TGTGCCAGCACAGGGGACAGGTTCCCCACCGGGGAGCTGTTTTTT.

The CDR3 region is CASSHYTRRFYGYTF. The DNA for the CDR3 is TGCGCCAGCAGCCACTACACACGTAGATTCTATGGCTACACCTTC. The V and J genes are TRBV4-1 and TRBJ1-2; no clear D. CDR1 and CDR2 from the germline V gene are MGHRA and YSYEKL. V was clipped by 3 bases and J by 4 bases, with 15 bases between them. The CDR3 runs to 15 residues.

The rearrangement joins TRBV7-8 to TRBJ2-1; possibly TRBD1 for D (6 bases). This CDR3 contains 13 residues. Germline CDR1 reads SGHVS; CDR2 reads FQNEAQ. V was cut by 1 base and J by 10 bases, with 11 bases left in between. This chain's CDR3 is CASSLDRVNEQFF. The CDR3 bases are TGTGCCAGCAGCTTAGACAGGGTGAACGAGCAGTTCTTC.

This clone was seen more than once but under ten times. This rearrangement joins TRBV6-1 to TRBJ1-5; D might be TRBD1 (5 bases). Trimming pared 3 bases from V and 9 bases from J, leaving 24 bases between. CDR1 MNHNS and CDR2 SASEGT come from the germline V gene. This CDR3 has 17 amino acids. In DNA, the CDR3 is TGTGCCAGCAGTGATCGCAGGGACCGCCGGGAGGATAGGCCCCAGCATTTT. Translated, it gives CASSDRRDRREDRPQHF.

The rearrangement uses TRBV14 and TRBJ1-1; no reliable D call. This CDR3 is 14 amino acids long. The V end lost 4 bases, the J end lost 1 base, and 10 bases lay between the germline ends. Germline V lookup: CDR1 SGHDN, CDR2 FVKESK. The CDR3 reads CASSPTNRNTEAFF. For the CDR3, the DNA is TGTGCCAGCAGCCCTACTAACAGGAACACTGAAGCTTTCTTT.

This clone was seen once. This chain joins TRBV29-1 and TRBJ1-2; 10 positions match TRBD1. The CDR3 consists of 13 residues. Losses at the gene ends were 7 bases for V and 6 bases for J; bases not matched to a gene: 8. The germline V gene encodes CDR1 SQVTM and CDR2 ANQGSEA. The CDR3 DNA follows: TGCAGCGGGAGACAGGGGGCGCAGGATGGCTACACCTTC. Amino acid sequence: CSGRQGAQDGYTF.

The CDR3 reads CASSPNDLAGFQETQYF. The CDR3, as DNA: TGTGCCAGCAGCCCTAACGATCTAGCGGGTTTCCAAGAGACCCAGTACTTC. The chain is built from TRBV4-2 and TRBJ2-5; the match to TRBD2 covers 8 bases. Germline V CDR1 and CDR2: LGHNA, YNFKEQ. The CDR3 spans 17 residues. V was pared by 4 bases and J by 1 base, with 11 bases of the junction left unmatched.

CDR3 protein: CAWSRYSQEKLFF. The DNA of the CDR3 is TGTGCCTGGAGTAGGTACTCCCAGGAAAAACTGTTTTTT. This rearrangement joins TRBV30 to TRBJ1-4; D not resolved. Germline V gene data show CDR1 as GTSNPN and CDR2 as SVGIG (reference sequence). Trimming took off 2 bases at V and 8 bases at J, with 12 bases between the two ends. This CDR3 is built from 13 residues. Filled out from reference TRBV30 and TRBJ1-4, the complete variable domain reads SQTIHQWPATLVQPVGSPLSLECTVEGTSNPNLYWYRQAAGRGLQLLFYSVGIGQISSEVPQNLSASRPQDRQFILSSKKLLLSDSGFYLCAWSRYSQEKLFFGSGTQLSVL.

V gene TRBV28 combines with J gene TRBJ1-1, with TRBD1 matching over 7 bases. Per germline, CDR1 MDHEN and CDR2 SYDVKM. This CDR3 is 15 amino acids long. V was clipped by 3 bases and J by 3 bases; unmatched bases: 7. The CDR3 bases are TGTGCCAGCAGTTTGAGGGGGCGGGTTTACACTGAAGCTTTCTTT. This translates into CASSLRGRVYTEAFF.

The J gene is TRBJ2-1, the V gene TRBV20-1; no clear D gene. CDR3 size: 12 residues. Looked up from germline, CDR1 is DFQATT and CDR2 is SNEGSKA (reference sequence). Trimming took off 3 bases at V and 8 bases at J, with 11 bases between the two ends. The CDR3 is CSASQNLDEQFF. DNA of the CDR3: TGCAGTGCTAGTCAAAACCTAGATGAGCAGTTCTTC.

CDR3 coding DNA: TGTGCCAGCAGCCGGCGGACAGGAAACTACGAGCAGTACTTC. Protein product: CASSRRTGNYEQYF. This chain links TRBV7-8 with TRBJ2-7; 7 nucleotides line up with TRBD1. V dropped 5 bases and J dropped 3; count of bases not matched to a gene: 7. Germline CDR1 reads SGHVS; CDR2 reads FQNEAQ. The CDR3 runs to 14 residues.

CDR3 DNA: TGCAGCGTTGAGTGGTCGGGACAGGGTATCCATGAGCAGTTCTTC. It yields the protein CSVEWSGQGIHEQFF. The chain recombines TRBV29-1 with TRBJ2-1, with TRBD1 matching 9 bases. Germline CDR1 reads SQVTM; CDR2 reads ANQGSEA. The V gene end was trimmed by 3 bases and the J gene end by 8 bases; junction bases not matched to a gene: 11. The CDR3 totals 15 residues.

The chain has TRBV5-5 and TRBJ1-5; no definite D call. The germline gives CDR1 SGHKS, CDR2 YYEKEE (reference sequence). The length of the CDR3 is 14 residues. V was trimmed by 4 bases and J by 2 bases, leaving 10 bases between them. CDR3 residues: CASSPEGGNQPQHF. The CDR3 DNA sequence: TGTGCCAGCAGCCCGGAAGGTGGCAATCAGCCCCAGCATTTT. The variable domain in full, with the rest retrieved from reference TRBV5-5 and TRBJ1-5, is DAGVTQSPTHLIKTRGQQVTLRCSPISGHKSVSWYQQVLGQGPQFIFQYYEKEERGRGNFPDRFSARQFPNYSSELNVNALLLGDSALYLCASSPEGGNQPQHFGDGTRLSIL.

V gene TRBV6-7 combines with J gene TRBJ2-7, with a weak D call TRBD2 (5 bases). TRBV6-7 is an open reading frame whose function is uncertain. This CDR3 has 18 residues. Between the trimmed V and J ends, which lost 10 bases and 5 bases, there was a span of 33 bases. CDR3 DNA: TGTGCCAACGCGATCGCTATAGTTTTCCGGGGTTTACATCACGAGCAGTACTTC. Its protein is CANAIAIVFRGLHHEQYF.

This chain links TRBV21-1 with TRBJ2-3; the DNA was not compared with TRBD2, the D call given in the table. TRBV21-1 represents a pseudogene. The CDR3 consists of 18 residues. The CDR3 reads CASSKIAEGTSLTDTQYF. The CDR3 nucleotides are TGTGCCAGCAGCAAGATTGCAGAGGGCACTTCCCTCACAGATACGCAGTATTTT.

This clone was found a few times. CDR3 bases: TGTGCCAGCTCAAGGGAAGGGACGGACATAGGCGGGGAGCTGTTTTTT. This codes for CASSREGTDIGGELFF. The chain has TRBV18 and TRBJ2-2; tentatively, D is TRBD1 or TRBD2 (5 bases each). Germline CDR1 reads KGHSH; CDR2 reads LQKENI. The V end lost 5 bases, the J end lost 7 bases, and 20 bases lay between the germline ends. CDR3 length: 16 amino acids.

The genes are TRBV19 and TRBJ1-1; D not certain. The germline CDR1 and CDR2 sequences are LNHDA and SQIVND (reference sequence). V lost 6 bases, J lost 1 base, and 27 bases lay in between. The CDR3 loop spans 19 amino acids. CDR3 nucleotide sequence: TGTGCCAGTAGCACCATGTTAGCTTTAGTTCTTCCAGGGAACACTGAAGCTTTCTTT. It specifies CASSTMLALVLPGNTEAFF.

This CDR3 reads CASSIAGPHGYTF. CDR3 nucleotides: TGTGCCAGTAGTATAGCAGGACCCCACGGCTACACCTTC. V is TRBV19 and J is TRBJ1-2; D call uncertain. The germline V gene has CDR1 LNHDA and CDR2 SQIVND (reference sequence). The CDR3 is 13 amino acids. The germline V and J ends were trimmed by 1 base and 8 bases, with 11 bases remaining between them.

This chain joins TRBV19 and TRBJ2-2; TRBD1 aligns across 8 bases. From germline, CDR1 is LNHDA and CDR2 SQIVND (reference sequence). V lost 3 bases, J lost 7 bases, and 4 bases stayed unmatched. CDR3 length equals 14 residues. The CDR3 protein is CASSIRGQVGELFF. The CDR3 DNA is TGTGCCAGTAGTATCAGGGGGCAGGTCGGGGAGCTGTTTTTT.

J is TRBJ1-6 and V is TRBV6-5; D is undetermined. Germline V CDR1 and CDR2: MNHEY, SVGAGI. The V end was cut by 7 bases, the J end by 1 base, with 11 bases between. The CDR3 loop spans 15 amino acids. The CDR3 loop is CASTRAASYNSPLHF. DNA for the CDR3: TGTGCCAGCACGCGGGCAGCTTCCTATAATTCACCCCTCCACTTT.